This T cell receptor (beta chain) was sequenced for a study of monozygotic twins with cystic fibrosis. The CDR3 length is 15 residues. V was trimmed by 0 bases and J by 7 bases, leaving 16 bases between them. Germline CDR1 reads SGHTA; CDR2 reads FQGNSA. This clone was observed once. Its target is unknown. Broader study findings: Co-twins had the most similar V usage for 13 of 16 pairs, J for 8. No link emerged between shared CDR3 counts and age, concordance or severity. Nucleotide-identical clonotype sharing was significantly higher within monozygotic CF twin pairs than between unrelated CF individuals. Median Simpson clonality of roughly 0.0093 suggested naive T cells predominated.

Clones were sequenced by immunoSEQ multiplex PCR, and TCRdb holds only the in-frame ones, with some missing. The sample has tens of thousands of clones, 84% seen once; the top ten hold around 1.7%. J is TRBJ2-7 and V is TRBV7-2; D might be TRBD2 (6 bases). This TCR derives from a girl aged 2 to 10 with cystic fibrosis. The material sequenced was blood. CDR3 protein: CASSLAGPRAGEQYF. The CDR3 DNA is TGTGCCAGCAGCTTAGCGGGGCCCAGGGCGGGGGAGCAGTACTTC.